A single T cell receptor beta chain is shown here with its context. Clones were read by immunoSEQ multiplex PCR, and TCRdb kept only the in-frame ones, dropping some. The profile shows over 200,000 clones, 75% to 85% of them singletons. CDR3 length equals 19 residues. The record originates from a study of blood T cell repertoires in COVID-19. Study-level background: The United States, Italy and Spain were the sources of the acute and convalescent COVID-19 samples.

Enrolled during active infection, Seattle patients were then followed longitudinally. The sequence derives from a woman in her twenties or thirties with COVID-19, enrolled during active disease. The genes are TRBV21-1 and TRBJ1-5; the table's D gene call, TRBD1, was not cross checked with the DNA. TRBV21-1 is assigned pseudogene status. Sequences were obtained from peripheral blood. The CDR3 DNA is TGTGCCAGCAGCAAAGGAGACTCGAACAGGGGGAGTAAGGATCAGCCCCAGCATTTT. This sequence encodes CASSKGDSNRGSKDQPQHF.